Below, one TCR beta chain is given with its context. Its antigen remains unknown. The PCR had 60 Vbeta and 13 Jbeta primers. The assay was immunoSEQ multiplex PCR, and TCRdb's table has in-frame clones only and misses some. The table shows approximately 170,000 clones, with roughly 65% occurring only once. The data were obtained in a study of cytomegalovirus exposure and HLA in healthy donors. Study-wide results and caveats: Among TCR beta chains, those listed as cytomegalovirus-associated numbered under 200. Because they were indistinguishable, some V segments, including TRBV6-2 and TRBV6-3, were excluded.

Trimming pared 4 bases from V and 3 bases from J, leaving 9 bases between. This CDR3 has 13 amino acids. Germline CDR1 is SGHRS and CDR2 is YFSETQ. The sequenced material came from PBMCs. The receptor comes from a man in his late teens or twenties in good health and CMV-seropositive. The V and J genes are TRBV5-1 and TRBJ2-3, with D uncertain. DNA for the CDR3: TGCGCCAGCAGCGTCCAAGCGACAGATACGCAGTATTTT. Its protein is CASSVQATDTQYF.